The 15 T cell receptor beta chains presented below share a single source sample, sequenced in a study of metastatic and nonmetastatic thyroid tumors. Each patient came to thyroid surgery without any prior treatment (of any kind). TCRdb reprocessed the PCR reads via MiXCR. The table lists approximately 30,000 clones, more than 20% of them singletons. Specimen: blood. Receptors originate from a female donor with papillary thyroid cancer or a benign thyroid nodule (not recorded which). Some clones in this sample may be carry-over from other donors' samples.

This clone is labeled as medium-sized. V is TRBV6-2 or TRBV6-3 and J is TRBJ2-7; 8 bases are a match to TRBD1. V shed 7 bases and J 5 bases; nucleotides not matched to a gene: 13. The CDR3 loop spans 15 amino acids. In germline, CDR1 is MNHEY, CDR2 SVGEGT. The DNA for the CDR3 is TGTGCCAGCACCCACGAGGGGCAGGGGGCGGACGAGCAGTACTTC. Its translation: CASTHEGQGADEQYF.

This clone was seen ten or more times. This sequence joins TRBV13 and TRBJ2-1; TRBD2 matches at 13 bases. Germline CDR1 is PRHDT and CDR2 is FYEKMQ (reference sequence). Trimming took 5 bases from V and 5 from J; bases not matched to a gene: 6. This CDR3 has 16 amino acids. The CDR3 reads CASSQGTSGIDNEQFF. CDR3 coding DNA: TGTGCCAGCAGCCAAGGGACTAGCGGGATCGACAATGAGCAGTTCTTC.

Comment on this clone: This sample includes further DNA sequences coding for the same CDR3. The chain is built from TRBV9 and TRBJ2-3; D is unresolved. Trimming pared 8 bases from V and 2 bases from J, leaving 15 bases between. The CDR3 extends over 14 amino acids. Germline CDR1 and CDR2: SGDLS and YYNGEE. CDR3 sequence reads: CASSIDASTDTQYF. The CDR3 coding sequence is TGTGCCAGTAGCATAGACGCCTCCACAGATACGCAGTATTTT.

This clone turned up a few times. This sequence joins TRBV28 and TRBJ1-5, with D perhaps TRBD1 (6 bases). CDR3 length: 14 amino acids. The V end lost 7 bases, the J end lost 7 bases, and 17 bases lay between the germline ends. Germline-derived CDR1 and CDR2 are MDHEN and SYDVKM. The CDR3 DNA is TGTGCCAGCATCCGGACAGACCCTGTGCAGCCCCAGCATTTT. It is translated as CASIRTDPVQPQHF.

This clone appeared many times. The chain joins TRBV2 to TRBJ2-7; 10 positions agree with TRBD2. Germline values: CDR1 SNHLY, CDR2 FYNNEI. This CDR3 region has 16 residues. V trimming: 5 bases; J trimming: 5 bases; junction bases outside the gene matches: 12. The CDR3 DNA follows: TGTGCCAGCAGTTTTATCATAGCGGGAGGTTCCGACGAGCAGTACTTC. It specifies CASSFIIAGGSDEQYF.

The rearrangement links TRBV27 to TRBJ1-2; no definite D call. The CDR3 loop spans 14 amino acids. The germline gives CDR1 MNHEY, CDR2 SMNVEV (reference sequence). Trimming took 5 bases from V and 1 from J, leaving 11 bases between them. CDR3: CASSEVQYNYGYTF. In nucleotides, the CDR3 is TGTGCCAGCAGTGAGGTACAATATAACTATGGCTACACCTTC.

In this sample, this clone turned up many times. Written as DNA, the CDR3 is TGTGCCTGGAGCGCAGGGGGCAACACTGAAGCTTTCTTT. This encodes CAWSAGGNTEAFF. The rearrangement links TRBV30 to TRBJ1-1; TRBD1 aligns across 8 bases. This CDR3 has 13 residues. The V segment lost 3 bases and the J segment 2 bases; nucleotides outside the gene matches: 2. Germline V gene lookup returns CDR1 GTSNPN and CDR2 SVGIG (reference sequence).

Many counts were recorded for this clone. The chain recombines TRBV6-2 or TRBV6-3 with TRBJ2-3, with 9 positions matching TRBD2. Germline CDR1 reads MNHEY; CDR2 reads SVGEGT. The CDR3 has 14 residues. V lost 7 bases, J lost 6 bases, and 8 bases stayed unmatched. The DNA for the CDR3 is TGTGCCAGCAAAGCCGGGACTAGCCGGGATACGCAGTATTTT. It translates to CASKAGTSRDTQYF.

This clone came up many times. The chain carries TRBV20-1 and TRBJ2-3; 9 bases line up with TRBD2. After removal of 5 bases from V and 2 bases from J, the junction contained 20 bases not matched to a gene. The germline V gene encodes CDR1 DFQATT and CDR2 SNEGSKA (reference sequence). The CDR3 length is 19 residues. DNA of the CDR3: TGCAGTGCTTCCCCTCGGACTAGCGCGCCGACCTTTTCCACAGATACGCAGTATTTT. This gives the protein CSASPRTSAPTFSTDTQYF.

This clone appeared a few times. This sequence joins TRBV10-1 and TRBJ2-3; D unclear. Germline-derived CDR1 and CDR2 are WNHNN and SYGVQD (reference sequence). This CDR3 has 14 residues. Trimming pared 7 bases from V and 4 bases from J, leaving 15 bases between. The CDR3 DNA reads TGCGCCAGCATTGATTCCCCTAGGTCAGATACGCAGTATTTT. This sequence encodes CASIDSPRSDTQYF.

This clone was detected many times. The rearrangement joins TRBV9 to TRBJ1-3; a weak D match, TRBD1 (5 bases). The CDR3 contains 15 residues. The germline gives CDR1 SGDLS, CDR2 YYNGEE. The V and J ends lost 0 bases and 0 bases respectively, with 7 bases between them. This CDR3 reads CASSVGDYSGNTIYF. The CDR3 coding sequence is TGTGCCAGCAGCGTAGGGGACTACTCTGGAAACACCATATATTTT.

This clone was detected ten times or more. This CDR3 is CASSQDESGNQPQHF. CDR3 DNA: TGTGCCAGCAGCCAAGACGAGAGTGGCAATCAGCCCCAGCATTTT. The rearrangement links TRBV3-1 to TRBJ1-5; no reliable D call. Germline CDR1 reads LGHDT; CDR2 reads YNNKEL (reference sequence). This CDR3 is built from 15 residues. Trimming left V 0 bases short and J 2 bases short, with 8 bases between.

As concerns this clone: An end of the junction differs from the germline gene, which may be a read error. The rearrangement joins TRBV19 to TRBJ1-5, with D perhaps matching TRBD1 (5 bases). The CDR3 length is 14 residues. Germline CDR1 and CDR2: LNHDA and SQIVND (reference sequence). The CDR3 sequence is CASSIPGSNQPQHF. The CDR3 region has the DNA TGTGCCAGTAGTATACCAGGGAGTAATCAGCCCCAGCACTTT.

Ten or more counts support this clone. The chain recombines TRBV18 with TRBJ1-1; 7 positions agree with TRBD1. Germline-derived CDR1 and CDR2 are KGHSH and LQKENI. Germline trimming cut 4 bases from V and 0 bases from J; bases unmatched to any gene: 8. The CDR3 consists of 16 residues. The DNA for the CDR3 is TGTGCCAGCTCACGGGGACAGCTCCTCATGAACACTGAAGCTTTCTTT. This gives the protein CASSRGQLLMNTEAFF.

This clone counts as medium-sized. The chain joins TRBV6-4 to TRBJ2-7; TRBD2 matches at 9 bases. J was trimmed by 2 bases and V by 4 bases; bases with no gene match: 21. Germline lookup yields CDR1 MRHNA and CDR2 SNTAGT. This CDR3 contains 20 residues. CDR3 in amino acids: CASSGEDTPDRLADAYEQYF. CDR3 nucleotide sequence: TGTGCCAGCAGTGGGGAAGACACACCAGACCGACTAGCGGATGCCTACGAGCAGTACTTC.